This T cell receptor beta chain originates from a study of blood T cell repertoires in COVID-19. The J segment lost 2 bases and the V segment lost 6 bases, leaving 8 bases of the junction unmatched. CDR1 and CDR2 from the germline V gene are SNHLY and FYNNEI. The CDR3 extends over 15 amino acids. TCRdb's copy holds only in-frame clones and misses some; the assay was immunoSEQ multiplex PCR. The sample holds just over 350,000 clones, roughly nine tenths seen once. This clone was observed once. The V gene is TRBV2, the J gene TRBJ2-7; TRBD1 aligns across 9 bases. This clonotype was sampled from a woman aged 30 to 39 who had recovered from COVID-19. Sequenced: PBMCs or T cells enriched from blood (not recorded which). This chain's CDR3 is CASRATGGDPYEQYF. The CDR3 DNA follows: TGTGCCAGCAGGGCTACAGGGGGCGACCCCTACGAGCAGTACTTC.